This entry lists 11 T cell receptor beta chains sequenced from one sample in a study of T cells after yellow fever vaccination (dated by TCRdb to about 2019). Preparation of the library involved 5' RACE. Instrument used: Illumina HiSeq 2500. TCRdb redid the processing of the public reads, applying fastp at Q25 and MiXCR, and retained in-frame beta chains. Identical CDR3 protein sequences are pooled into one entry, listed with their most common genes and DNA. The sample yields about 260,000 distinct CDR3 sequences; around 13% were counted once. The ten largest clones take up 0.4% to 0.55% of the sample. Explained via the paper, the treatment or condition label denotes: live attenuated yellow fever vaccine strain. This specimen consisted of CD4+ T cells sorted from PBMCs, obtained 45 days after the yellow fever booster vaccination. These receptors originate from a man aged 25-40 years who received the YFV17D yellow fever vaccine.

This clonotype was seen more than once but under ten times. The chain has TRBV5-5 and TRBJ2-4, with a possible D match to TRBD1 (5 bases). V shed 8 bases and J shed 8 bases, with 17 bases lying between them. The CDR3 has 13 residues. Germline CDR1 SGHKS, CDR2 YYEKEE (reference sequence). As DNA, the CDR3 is TGTGCCAGTCACACAGCCCAGGGCGACATTCAGTACTTC. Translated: CASHTAQGDIQYF.

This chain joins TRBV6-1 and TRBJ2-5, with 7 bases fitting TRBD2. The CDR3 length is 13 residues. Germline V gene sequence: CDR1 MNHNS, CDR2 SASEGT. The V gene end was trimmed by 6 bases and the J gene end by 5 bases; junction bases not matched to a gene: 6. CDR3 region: CASSRMGGETQYF. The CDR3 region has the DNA TGTGCCAGCAGCCGAATGGGGGGGGAGACCCAGTACTTC.

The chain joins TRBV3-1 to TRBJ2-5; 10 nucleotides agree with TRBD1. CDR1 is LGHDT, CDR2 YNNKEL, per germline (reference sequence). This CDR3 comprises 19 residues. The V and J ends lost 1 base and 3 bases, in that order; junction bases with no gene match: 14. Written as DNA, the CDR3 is TGTGCCAGCAGCCAAGGCCGGGACAGGGGCCCCAAAGATGAAGAGACCCAGTACTTC. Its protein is CASSQGRDRGPKDEETQYF.

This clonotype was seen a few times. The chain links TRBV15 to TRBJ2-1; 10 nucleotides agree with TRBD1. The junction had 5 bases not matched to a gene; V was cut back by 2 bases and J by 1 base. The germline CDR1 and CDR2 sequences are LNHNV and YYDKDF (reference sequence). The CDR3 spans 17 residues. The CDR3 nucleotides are TGTGCCACCAGCAGAAATGACAGGGGGCTTTCCTACAATGAGCAGTTCTTC. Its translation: CATSRNDRGLSYNEQFF.

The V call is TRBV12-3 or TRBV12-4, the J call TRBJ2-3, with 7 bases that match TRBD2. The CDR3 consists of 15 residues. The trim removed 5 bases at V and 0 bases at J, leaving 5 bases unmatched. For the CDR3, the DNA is TGTGCCAGCAGTCGGGCGGGAGCAAGCACAGATACGCAGTATTTT. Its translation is CASSRAGASTDTQYF.

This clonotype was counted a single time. The CDR3 bases are TGCAGTGCTAGAACCCCAATCACACAAGAGACCCAGTACTTC. Its translation is CSARTPITQETQYF. The chain is built from TRBV20-1 and TRBJ2-5; D gene uncertain. The CDR3 has 14 amino acids. V shed 2 bases and J shed 2 bases, with 12 bases lying between them. In germline, CDR1 is DFQATT, CDR2 SNEGSKA (reference sequence).

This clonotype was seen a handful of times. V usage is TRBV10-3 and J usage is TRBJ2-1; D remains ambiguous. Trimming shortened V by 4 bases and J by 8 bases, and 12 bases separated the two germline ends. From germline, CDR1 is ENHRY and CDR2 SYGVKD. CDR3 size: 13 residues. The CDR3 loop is CAISAPRGDEQFF. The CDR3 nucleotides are TGTGCCATCAGTGCTCCCCGAGGCGATGAGCAGTTCTTC.

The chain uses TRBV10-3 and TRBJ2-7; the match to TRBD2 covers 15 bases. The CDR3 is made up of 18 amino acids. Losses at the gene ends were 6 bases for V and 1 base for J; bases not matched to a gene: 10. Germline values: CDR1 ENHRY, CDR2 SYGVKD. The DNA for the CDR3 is TGTGCCATCAGGTATGGGACTAGCGGGAGGCCCGTGTCCTACGAGCAGTACTTC. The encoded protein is CAIRYGTSGRPVSYEQYF.

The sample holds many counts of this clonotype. The CDR3 is CATSDFLLRLQGYSPLHF. CDR3 bases: TGTGCCACCAGTGATTTTCTATTGCGTTTGCAGGGCTACTCACCCCTCCACTTT. This rearrangement joins TRBV24-1 to TRBJ1-6; D might be TRBD1 (5 bases). Looked up from germline, CDR1 is KGHDR and CDR2 is SFDVKD. CDR3 length: 18 amino acids. V lost 1 base to trimming and J lost 10 bases, with 22 bases between them.

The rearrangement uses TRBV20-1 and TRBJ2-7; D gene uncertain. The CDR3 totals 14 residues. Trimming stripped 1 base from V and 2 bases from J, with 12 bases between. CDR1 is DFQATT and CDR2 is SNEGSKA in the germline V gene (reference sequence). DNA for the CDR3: TGCAGTGCTAGAGCCCGGACGTCTCCCTACGAGCAGTACTTC. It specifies CSARARTSPYEQYF.

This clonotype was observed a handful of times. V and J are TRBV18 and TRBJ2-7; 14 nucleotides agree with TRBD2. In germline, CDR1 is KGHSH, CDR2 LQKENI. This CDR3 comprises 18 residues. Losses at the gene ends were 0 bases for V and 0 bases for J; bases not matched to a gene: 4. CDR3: CASSPPGLAGASSYEQYF. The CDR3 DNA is TGTGCCAGCTCACCACCGGGACTAGCGGGAGCTTCCTCCTACGAGCAGTACTTC.